What follows are 10 T cell receptor beta chains derived from one specimen sequenced in a study of blood T cell repertoires in COVID-19. Data came from immunoSEQ multiplex PCR; TCRdb stores just in-frame clones and leaves some out. The sample holds more than 150,000 clones, roughly nine tenths seen once. The sequenced material came from PBMCs or T cells enriched from blood (not recorded which). The receptors stem from a woman between 45 and 65 years old who had recovered from COVID-19.

The gene calls are TRBV29-1 and TRBJ2-7; TRBD2 matches 14 bases. This CDR3 spans 13 amino acids. After removal of 7 bases from V and 2 bases from J, the junction contained 1 base not matched to a gene. Germline-derived CDR1 and CDR2 are SQVTM and ANQGSEA. CDR3 protein: CSAGLAGAYEQYF. The CDR3 DNA reads as TGCAGCGCGGGACTAGCGGGAGCCTACGAGCAGTACTTC.

The V and J genes are TRBV7-2 and TRBJ2-7; tentatively, D is TRBD1 (6 bases). Germline lookup yields CDR1 SGHTA and CDR2 FQGNSA. The CDR3 runs 14 residues. The germline V and J ends were trimmed by 8 bases and 0 bases, with 14 bases remaining between them. The CDR3: CASRLNRDSYEQYF. In nucleotides, the CDR3 is TGTGCCAGCCGCCTAAACAGGGACTCCTACGAGCAGTACTTC.

The CDR3 loop reads CASSQDGRGFYEKLFF. The CDR3, as DNA: TGCGCCAGCAGCCAAGATGGTAGGGGTTTTTATGAAAAACTGTTTTTT. The chain employs TRBV4-1 and TRBJ1-4; D perhaps matches TRBD1 (5 bases). V was cut by 0 bases and J by 6 bases, with 14 bases left in between. The CDR3 has 16 amino acids. In germline, CDR1 is MGHRA, CDR2 YSYEKL.

The gene calls are TRBV6-8 and TRBJ2-1; D gene uncertain. Trimming removed 6 bases from V and 9 bases from J, with 12 bases in between. The germline V gene has CDR1 MNHGY and CDR2 SAAAGT. The CDR3 has 12 residues. CDR3 sequence reads: CASSILGGEQFF. In DNA form, the CDR3 reads TGTGCCAGCAGCATCCTCGGCGGTGAGCAGTTCTTC.

V and J are TRBV2 and TRBJ2-1, with D possibly TRBD1 on 6 matching bases. The germline CDR1 and CDR2 sequences are SNHLY and FYNNEI. The ends were cut back, 6 bases at V and 9 bases at J, with 12 bases in the middle. The CDR3 consists of 12 residues. The CDR3 reads CASSDWGPEQFF. The CDR3 DNA is TGTGCCAGCAGCGATTGGGGGCCTGAGCAGTTCTTC. Variable domain in full (rest from reference TRBV2 and TRBJ2-1): EPEVTQTPSHQVTQMGQEVILRCVPISNHLYFYWYRQILGQKVEFLVSFYNNEISEKSEIFDDQFSVERPDGSNFTLKIRSTKLEDSAMYFCASSDWGPEQFFGPGTRLTVL.

The chain joins TRBV6-5 to TRBJ2-5; TRBD2 aligns across 8 bases. Germline lookup yields CDR1 MNHEY and CDR2 SVGAGI. This CDR3 has 14 amino acids. The J segment lost 5 bases and the V segment lost 5 bases, leaving 7 bases of the junction unmatched. DNA for the CDR3: TGTGCCAGCAGTACGGGGGGGGATTTGGAGACCCAGTACTTC. It codes for CASSTGGDLETQYF.

The V call is TRBV11-1, the J call TRBJ1-1; D gene unclear. Trimming cost V 5 bases and J 3 bases, with 13 bases left between them. The length of the CDR3 is 14 residues. The germline V gene has CDR1 SGHAT and CDR2 FQDESV (reference sequence). The CDR3 region has the DNA TGTGCCAGCAGCCCGGACGGGGTCGACACTGAAGCTTTCTTT. It is translated as CASSPDGVDTEAFF.

This sequence joins TRBV25-1 and TRBJ1-1, with D possibly matching TRBD1 (5 bases). Germline V gene data show CDR1 as MGHDK and CDR2 as SYGVNS. V was pared by 4 bases and J by 7 bases, with 13 bases between. This CDR3 comprises 13 residues. CDR3 sequence reads: CASSGAGKNEAFF. For the CDR3, the DNA is TGTGCCAGCAGTGGGGCAGGGAAAAATGAAGCTTTCTTT.

The chain carries TRBV5-1 and TRBJ1-1, with D perhaps TRBD1 (6 bases). V shed 2 bases and J shed 4 bases, with 12 bases lying between them. CDR1 is SGHRS, CDR2 YFSETQ, per germline. This CDR3 is 14 amino acids long. For the CDR3, the DNA is TGCGCCAGCAGCTTCGGGACACGGGGCACTGAAGCTTTCTTT. It is translated as CASSFGTRGTEAFF.

The V call is TRBV5-6, the J call TRBJ2-7; TRBD1 matches 9 bases. J lost 7 bases, V lost 0 bases, and 5 bases had no gene match. Germline loops: CDR1 SGHDT, CDR2 YYEEEE. This CDR3 is 14 amino acids long. The CDR3 DNA sequence: TGTGCCAGCAGCTTGGGGACAGGGGCGAGAGAGCAGTACTTC. This translates into CASSLGTGAREQYF.